A selection of T cell receptor beta chains follows, all from one sample in a study of CD8 T cells in ankylosing spondylitis. From the 5' RACE reads, TCRdb called clonotypes with MiXCR, one entry per CDR3 protein. The repertoire holds under 550,000 distinct CDR3 sequences, with 25% to 30% as singletons. The sequencing sample was made of blood, either unsorted or a sorted T cell fraction (not recorded which). The receptors stem from a male donor with ankylosing spondylitis. CDR3s include the opening cysteine and the closing phenylalanine or tryptophan. D genes are given only for firm matches. Clone size appears in some rows only: once, few, many, or a class for an expanded clone.

-,TRBJ2-5,TRBV11-2,-,CASSYTGPRWETQYF,TGTGCCAGCAGCTACACGGGCCCCCGGTGGGAGACCCAGTACTTC
-,TRBJ1-1,TRBV10-3,-,CATNLQVNTEAFF,TGTGCCACCAACCTTCAGGTGAACACTGAAGCTTTCTTT
-,TRBJ1-1,TRBV7-2,-,CASRVSGTVNTEAFF,TGTGCCAGCAGGGTTTCTGGGACGGTGAACACTGAAGCTTTCTTT
-,TRBJ2-1,TRBV24-1,TRBD2,CATSESPGLENNEQFF,TGTGCCACCAGTGAGTCACCGGGACTAGAGAACAATGAGCAGTTCTTC
few,TRBJ1-1,TRBV18,-,CASSPPVKGTVNTEAFF,TGTGCCAGCTCACCACCGGTCAAGGGCACAGTTAACACTGAAGCTTTCTTT
-,TRBJ2-7,TRBV4-2,TRBD2,CASSQGVAGGPYEQYF,TGTGCCAGCAGCCAAGGGGTAGCGGGAGGCCCCTACGAGCAGTACTTC
many,TRBJ1-5,TRBV20-1,TRBD1,CSAVRSGGANQPQHF,TGCAGTGCGGTTAGATCAGGGGGCGCAAATCAGCCCCAGCATTTT
few,TRBJ1-1,TRBV3-1,TRBD1,CASSHDGTGGTEAFF,TGTGCCAGCAGCCACGACGGGACAGGGGGAACTGAAGCTTTCTTT
-,TRBJ1-5,TRBV6-2/TRBV6-3,TRBD1,CASSYPGTGPTRLNQPQHF,TGTGCCAGCAGTTACCCCGGGACAGGGCCAACCCGATTAAATCAGCCCCAGCATTTT
once,TRBJ2-7,TRBV6-1,-,CASREGCSYEQYF,TGTGCCAGCAGAGAGGGCTGCTCCTACGAGCAGTACTTC
-,TRBJ1-2,TRBV12-3/TRBV12-4,TRBD1,CASSTPGQGVYGYTF,TGTGCCAGCAGCACTCCGGGACAGGGGGTCTATGGCTACACCTTC
few,TRBJ2-3,TRBV7-9,TRBD1,CASSLTGAGDTQYF,TGTGCCAGCAGCTTGACAGGGGCAGGAGATACGCAGTATTTT
-,TRBJ1-2,TRBV6-5,-,CASSYAPGLHYGYTF,TGTGCCAGCAGTTACGCCCCCGGACTTCACTATGGCTACACCTTC
-,TRBJ2-3,TRBV7-2,-,CASSSEPKDTQYF,TGTGCCAGCAGCTCGGAGCCCAAAGATACGCAGTATTTT
once,TRBJ2-1,TRBV7-2,TRBD2,CASSLPSGDNEQFF,TGTGCCAGCAGCTTACCTAGCGGAGACAATGAGCAGTTCTTC
few,TRBJ2-3,TRBV5-1,-,CASSPRGKENTQYF,TGCGCCAGCAGCCCCAGGGGAAAAGAGAATACGCAGTATTTT
-,TRBJ2-3,TRBV5-1,-,CASSLSGAVDTQYF,TGCGCCAGCAGCTTGAGTGGGGCAGTGGATACGCAGTATTTT
few,TRBJ2-7,TRBV20-1,-,CSATTTAYEQYF,TGCAGTGCTACAACGACCGCTTACGAGCAGTACTTC
few,TRBJ1-3,TRBV18,-,CASSPSGPRGGSGNTIYF,TGTGCCAGCTCACCAAGTGGCCCGCGGGGCGGCTCTGGAAACACCATATATTTT
-,TRBJ1-2,TRBV7-2,TRBD1,CASSTDRVGYYGYTF,TGTGCCAGCAGCACTGACAGGGTGGGATATTATGGCTACACCTTC
many,TRBJ2-1,TRBV5-1,TRBD1,CASTKEPGQFYNEQFF,TGCGCCAGCACCAAAGAGCCGGGACAGTTTTACAATGAGCAGTTCTTC
-,TRBJ2-1,TRBV11-3,TRBD2,CASSLGIAGGPGEQFF,TGTGCCAGCAGCTTAGGTATAGCGGGAGGGCCCGGTGAGCAGTTCTTC
-,TRBJ2-7,TRBV27,TRBD1,CASRWASRGLGEQYF,TGTGCCAGCAGATGGGCCAGCAGGGGGCTGGGGGAGCAGTACTTC
-,TRBJ1-5,TRBV10-3,TRBD1,CAISARGQGGQPQHF,TGTGCCATCAGTGCCCGCGGACAGGGGGGGCAGCCCCAGCATTTT
-,TRBJ2-7,TRBV14,-,CASSQGRWNEQYF,TGTGCCAGCAGCCAAGGAAGGTGGAACGAGCAGTACTTC
-,TRBJ1-1,TRBV5-1,-,CASSLEETEAFF,TGCGCCAGCAGCTTGGAAGAGACTGAAGCTTTCTTT
few,TRBJ2-7,TRBV6-6,-,CASSYLWEDEQYF,TGTGCCAGCAGTTACCTGTGGGAGGACGAGCAGTACTTC
-,TRBJ1-4,TRBV19,TRBD1,CASSTGQGDEKLFF,TGTGCCAGTAGTACCGGACAGGGCGATGAAAAACTGTTTTTT
-,TRBJ1-1,TRBV7-9,-,CASSSTELNTEAFF,TGTGCCAGCAGTTCGACAGAGCTGAACACTGAAGCTTTCTTT
-,TRBJ2-2,TRBV5-1,TRBD1,CASSRTGQGDTGELFF,TGCGCCAGCAGCCGAACGGGACAGGGGGACACCGGGGAGCTGTTTTTT